What follows are 32 T cell receptor beta chains derived from one specimen sequenced in a study of fetal regulatory T cell absence and autoimmunity. Profiled with immunoSEQ multiplex PCR; TCRdb holds only in-frame clones, not every one. The sample includes more than 85,000 clones, around 72% of them seen just once. The specimen was pancreas tissue. The receptors originated from a male donor with IPEX syndrome.

This clone was counted only a few times. This sequence joins TRBV19 and TRBJ1-1; D is uncertain. Trimming took 4 bases from V and 3 from J, leaving 12 bases between them. The germline V gene encodes CDR1 LNHDA and CDR2 SQIVND (reference sequence). CDR3 size: 14 residues. CDR3 DNA: TGTGCCAGTAGTACCGGGAGCCGGCACACTGAAGCTTTCTTT. Encoded protein: CASSTGSRHTEAFF.

The CDR3 bases are TGCGCCAGCAGCTTAGAAGACAGGTTCACAGATACGCAGTATTTT. Encoded protein: CASSLEDRFTDTQYF. V gene TRBV5-1 combines with J gene TRBJ2-3, with a tentative D call TRBD1 (6 bases). The CDR3 contains 15 residues. Germline lookup yields CDR1 SGHRS and CDR2 YFSETQ. Trimming removed 2 bases at V and 2 bases at J, with 12 bases between.

This clone was seen only a few times. Other DNA sequences in the same sample also yield this CDR3. The CDR3 DNA follows: TGCGCCAGCAGCCTGGGGACAGGGAATCAGCCCCAGCATTTT. Its translation: CASSLGTGNQPQHF. V usage is TRBV5-1 and J usage is TRBJ1-5; 9 nucleotides agree with TRBD1. CDR3 size: 14 residues. V shed 4 bases and J 4 bases; nucleotides not matched to a gene: 3. Looked up from germline, CDR1 is SGHRS and CDR2 is YFSETQ.

The V call is TRBV6-4, the J call TRBJ2-7; TRBD2 aligns across 10 bases. The length of the CDR3 is 15 residues. With V trimmed by 5 bases and J by 2 bases, 6 bases remained unmatched. Looked up from germline, CDR1 is MRHNA and CDR2 is SNTAGT. CDR3 nucleotide sequence: TGTGCCAGCAGTCCCGGACTAGCGGCTACCTACGAGCAGTACTTC. Protein: CASSPGLAATYEQYF.

The count of this clone is one. V is TRBV6-4 and J is TRBJ1-1; 12 nucleotides line up with TRBD1. After removal of 4 bases from V and 6 bases from J, the junction contained 6 bases not matched to a gene. Per the germline V gene, CDR1 is MRHNA and CDR2 is SNTAGT. This CDR3 has 15 residues. CDR3 bases: TGTGCCAGCAGTGCATCCGGGACAGGGGGCCCTGAAGCTTTCTTT. Encoded protein: CASSASGTGGPEAFF.

The V and J genes are TRBV5-1 and TRBJ2-2; 11 bases fit TRBD2. Losses at the gene ends were 3 bases for V and 6 bases for J; bases not matched to a gene: 13. Germline CDR1 reads SGHRS; CDR2 reads YFSETQ. The CDR3 runs 18 residues. CDR3 nucleotide sequence: TGCGCCAGCAGCTACGACTTTAGCGGGGGGGCCCTGTCCGGGGAGCTGTTTTTT. Translated: CASSYDFSGGALSGELFF. Based on the CDR3 plus reference TRBV5-1 and TRBJ2-2, the full variable domain is KAGVTQTPRYLIKTRGQQVTLSCSPISGHRSVSWYQQTPGQGLQFLFEYFSETQRNKGNFPGRFSGRQFSNSRSEMNVSTLELGDSALYLCASSYDFSGGALSGELFFGEGSRLTVL.

The rearrangement links TRBV13 to TRBJ2-7, with TRBD2 matching 9 bases. Trimming at V came to 6 bases and at J to 0 bases, leaving 12 bases not matched to a gene. Germline V gives CDR1 PRHDT, CDR2 FYEKMQ (reference sequence). The CDR3 totals 17 residues. The CDR3 sequence is CASSLGGLAGASYEQYF. The CDR3 DNA sequence: TGTGCCAGCAGTCTAGGCGGTTTAGCGGGAGCCTCCTACGAGCAGTACTTC.

The chain carries TRBV30 and TRBJ2-7; D is undetermined. The CDR3 has 11 residues. V lost 0 bases to trimming and J lost 4 bases, with 4 bases between them. From germline, CDR1 is GTSNPN and CDR2 SVGIG (reference sequence). This CDR3 is CAWSVLYEQYF. In DNA form, the CDR3 reads TGTGCCTGGAGTGTATTGTACGAGCAGTACTTC.

This rearrangement joins TRBV7-9 to TRBJ2-6, with TRBD1 identical over 7 bases. Germline lookup yields CDR1 SEHNR and CDR2 FQNEAQ (reference sequence). V trimming: 5 bases; J trimming: 0 bases; junction bases outside the gene matches: 10. The CDR3 is 18 amino acids. The CDR3 DNA reads TGTGCCAGCAGCCCACCCTGGGACAGAGACTCTGGGGCCAACGTCCTGACTTTC. Translation: CASSPPWDRDSGANVLTF.

The chain has TRBV9 and TRBJ1-1; TRBD1 matches at 9 bases. V shed 4 bases, J shed 3 bases, and the junction held 13 bases outside the gene matches. Germline V CDR1 and CDR2: SGDLS, YYNGEE. CDR3 size: 17 residues. The CDR3 coding sequence is TGTGCCAGCAGCATCTCCGGGACAGGGAATAGTCACACTGAAGCTTTCTTT. Translated: CASSISGTGNSHTEAFF. The full variable domain, with the rest looked up from reference TRBV9 and TRBJ1-1, is DSGVTQTPKHLITATGQRVTLRCSPRSGDLSVYWYQQSLDQGLQFLIQYYNGEERAKGNILERFSAQQFPDLHSELNLSSLELGDSALYFCASSISGTGNSHTEAFFGQGTRLTVV.

DNA for the CDR3: TGTGCCAGCAGTTTGACTAGCGGGGGGTTTTCAGATACGCAGTATTTT. Residues: CASSLTSGGFSDTQYF. The chain links TRBV6-5 to TRBJ2-3; 13 nucleotides match TRBD2. This CDR3 is 16 amino acids long. The ends lost 4 bases at V and 4 bases at J; junction bases unmatched: 5. CDR1 and CDR2 from the germline V gene are MNHEY and SVGAGI.

This clone appeared once. V gene TRBV11-3 combines with J gene TRBJ1-4; a weak D match, TRBD1 (5 bases). The V gene lost 5 bases and the J gene lost 8 bases, with 24 bases spanning the gap. The CDR3 has 17 amino acids. CDR1 is SGHNT and CDR2 is YENEEA in the germline V gene. The DNA for the CDR3 is TGTGCCAGCAGCAGAGACAGTGCCCCAGTGGTTAAAGAAAAACTGTTTTTT. Translating it yields CASSRDSAPVVKEKLFF.

This rearrangement joins TRBV30 to TRBJ1-1; D remains ambiguous. This CDR3 comprises 13 residues. The germline gives CDR1 GTSNPN, CDR2 SVGIG (reference sequence). V lost 3 bases, J lost 1 base, and 9 bases lay in between. The CDR3 sequence is CAWRGRQNTEAFF. The CDR3 nucleotides read TGTGCCTGGAGGGGGAGACAGAACACTGAAGCTTTCTTT.

The CDR3 here is CASSSPGTGGAWGSYEQYF. In DNA, the CDR3 is TGTGCCAGCAGCTCTCCCGGGACAGGGGGCGCGTGGGGCTCCTACGAGCAGTACTTC. The gene calls are TRBV7-9 and TRBJ2-7, with 12 bases aligning to TRBD1. The germline V gene encodes CDR1 SEHNR and CDR2 FQNEAQ (reference sequence). Trimming at V came to 4 bases and at J to 0 bases, leaving 13 bases not matched to a gene. The CDR3 is 19 residues long. The whole variable domain, filled in from reference TRBV7-9 and TRBJ2-7, reads DTGVSQNPRHKITKRGQNVTFRCDPISEHNRLYWYRQTLGQGPEFLTYFQNEAQLEKSRLLSDRFSAERPKGSFSTLEIQRTEQGDSAMYLCASSSPGTGGAWGSYEQYFGPGTRLTVT.

With regard to this clone: The junction departs from the called germline gene at one end, perhaps through a read error. This chain links TRBV10-3 with TRBJ1-3; 7 bases fit TRBD1. Per germline, CDR1 ENHRY and CDR2 SYGVKD. This CDR3 is built from 15 residues. CDR3: CAISGRQGPGNTIYF. The CDR3 coding sequence is TGTGCCATCAGTGGCCGACAGGGTCCTGGGAACACCATATATTTT.

The J gene is TRBJ2-7, the V gene TRBV27, with D maybe TRBD2 (5 bases). Trimming removed 4 bases from V and 0 bases from J, with 10 bases in between. Germline CDR1 MNHEY, CDR2 SMNVEV (reference sequence). The CDR3 has 14 amino acids. The CDR3 region is CASSSLGSSYEQYF. CDR3 nucleotides: TGTGCCAGCAGTTCCCTAGGGAGCTCCTACGAGCAGTACTTC.

This clone was found a few times. The rearrangement joins TRBV9 to TRBJ2-2; D gene uncertain. V was clipped by 0 bases and J by 7 bases, with 4 bases between them. Germline V gene data show CDR1 as SGDLS and CDR2 as YYNGEE. The CDR3 totals 12 residues. Here the CDR3 DNA reads TGTGCCAGCAGCGTAGAGGGCGGGGAGCTGTTTTTT. It is translated as CASSVEGGELFF.

The gene calls are TRBV5-4 and TRBJ2-3; TRBD2 matches at 11 bases. Trimming took 3 bases from V and 1 from J; bases not matched to a gene: 7. Germline loops: CDR1 SGHNT, CDR2 YYREEE (reference sequence). This CDR3 contains 17 residues. As DNA, the CDR3 is TGTGCCAGCAGCTGGAGGCCACTAGCGGGGGGCACAGATACGCAGTATTTT. It is translated as CASSWRPLAGGTDTQYF.

The CDR3 DNA reads as TGTGCCAGCAGCGTAGGCACTAGCGGGAGAAATGAGCAGTTCTTC. Encoded protein: CASSVGTSGRNEQFF. V and J are TRBV9 and TRBJ2-1; 11 nucleotides match TRBD2. V dropped 0 bases and J dropped 7; count of bases not matched to a gene: 3. Looked up from germline, CDR1 is SGDLS and CDR2 is YYNGEE. The CDR3 spans 15 residues. The full variable domain, with the rest looked up from reference TRBV9 and TRBJ2-1, is DSGVTQTPKHLITATGQRVTLRCSPRSGDLSVYWYQQSLDQGLQFLIQYYNGEERAKGNILERFSAQQFPDLHSELNLSSLELGDSALYFCASSVGTSGRNEQFFGPGTRLTVL.

About this clone: One end of the junction does not line up with germline, which may come from a read error. This chain uses TRBV6-6 with TRBJ2-7; 9 bases map to TRBD1. CDR1 and CDR2 (germline): MNHNY, SVGAGI (reference sequence). The CDR3 consists of 14 residues. CDR3 protein: CASSYSGEPGQGFF. CDR3 DNA: TGTGCCAGCAGTTACTCGGGTGAGCCGGGACAGGGCTTTTTC.

This clone was seen many times. The chain is built from TRBV7-2 and TRBJ2-2; D gene unclear. The CDR3 sequence is 14 residues long. The V end lost 3 bases, the J end lost 4 bases, and 9 bases lay between the germline ends. Germline CDR1 reads SGHTA; CDR2 reads FQGNSA. The CDR3, as DNA: TGTGCCAGCAGCTTCGGCATGCGCACCGGGGAGCTGTTTTTT. It specifies CASSFGMRTGELFF.

About this clone: The germline gene is not matched at one end of the junction; a read error may be the cause. The chain employs TRBV7-7 and TRBJ2-3; no definite D call. In germline, CDR1 is SSHAT, CDR2 FNYEAQ (reference sequence). The CDR3 is 14 amino acids. CDR3 protein: CASSPNFDTDTQYF. The CDR3, as DNA: TGTGCTAGCAGCCCGAACTTTGACACAGATACGCAGTATTTT.

This clone is a singleton in its sample. The chain has TRBV10-1 and TRBJ2-2; D ambiguous. CDR3 length: 12 residues. The germline V and J ends were trimmed by 5 bases and 0 bases, with 1 base remaining between them. Germline V gene lookup returns CDR1 WNHNN and CDR2 SYGVQD (reference sequence). The CDR3: CASSPNTGELFF. The CDR3 DNA reads as TGCGCCAGCAGTCCGAACACCGGGGAGCTGTTTTTT.

The rearrangement uses TRBV30 and TRBJ2-1, with 8 bases fitting TRBD1. Germline V gene sequence: CDR1 GTSNPN, CDR2 SVGIG (reference sequence). Trimming cost V 4 bases and J 6 bases; bases outside gene matches: 8. The CDR3 extends over 14 amino acids. The CDR3 protein is CAWIIRDRSNEQFF. The CDR3 region has the DNA TGTGCCTGGATTATCCGGGACAGGTCCAATGAGCAGTTCTTC.

In this sample, this clone turned up a few times. Other nucleotide sequences in the sample specify the same CDR3. This chain joins TRBV11-2 and TRBJ2-7; D call uncertain. CDR1 is SGHAT and CDR2 is FQNNGV in the germline V gene. The CDR3 totals 13 residues. V gave up 1 base and J gave up 2 bases, with 6 bases separating them. The CDR3 coding sequence is TGTGCCAGCAGCTTAGCCGGCCCCTACGAGCAGTACTTC. It is translated as CASSLAGPYEQYF.

CDR3 nucleotides: TGTGCCAGCAGCTTGGCCTTAATGGAGGCCTACGAGCAGTACTTC. Protein product: CASSLALMEAYEQYF. The gene calls are TRBV5-6 and TRBJ2-7; D might be TRBD2 (5 bases). Per germline, CDR1 SGHDT and CDR2 YYEEEE. Trimming took 0 bases from V and 2 from J, leaving 12 bases between them. This CDR3 contains 15 residues.

The V and J genes are TRBV7-9 and TRBJ2-6; D is perhaps TRBD1 or TRBD2 (5 bases each). Germline loops: CDR1 SEHNR, CDR2 FQNEAQ (reference sequence). CDR3 size: 15 residues. Trimming pared 5 bases from V and 4 bases from J, leaving 12 bases between. The DNA for the CDR3 is TGTGCCAGCAGCCCGGGGCGCCTCGGGGCCAACGTCCTGACTTTC. This encodes CASSPGRLGANVLTF. Full variable domain (missing parts from reference TRBV7-9 and TRBJ2-6): DTGVSQNPRHKITKRGQNVTFRCDPISEHNRLYWYRQTLGQGPEFLTYFQNEAQLEKSRLLSDRFSAERPKGSFSTLEIQRTEQGDSAMYLCASSPGRLGANVLTFGAGSRLTVL.

The chain is built from TRBV21-1 and TRBJ2-7; the D segment call TRBD2 is taken from the table without a DNA check. TRBV21-1 is tagged as a pseudogene. This CDR3 has 14 residues. The DNA of the CDR3 is TGTGCCAATTCGGGACTGGGAAGCTCCTACGAGCAGTACTTC. Encoded protein: CANSGLGSSYEQYF.

This clone appeared once. A much larger clone differs from this one at a single base, so this may be a read error. Here the CDR3 DNA reads TGTGCCAGCAGTTACAGGGACACTGAAGCTTTCTTT. Translating it yields CASSYRDTEAFF. This sequence joins TRBV27 and TRBJ1-1; D perhaps matches TRBD1 (6 bases). This CDR3 spans 12 amino acids. Germline V lookup: CDR1 MNHEY, CDR2 SMNVEV (reference sequence). The germline V and J ends were trimmed by 4 bases and 3 bases, with 6 bases remaining between them.

In its sample, this clone was seen a few times. This sequence joins TRBV2 and TRBJ2-7; no definite D call. The CDR3 extends over 12 amino acids. V was clipped by 5 bases and J by 2 bases, with 7 bases between them. Germline V gives CDR1 SNHLY, CDR2 FYNNEI. CDR3 loop: CASSPDTYEQYF. DNA for the CDR3: TGTGCCAGCAGTCCAGACACCTACGAGCAGTACTTC.

The genes are TRBV7-9 and TRBJ1-2; possibly TRBD1 for D (6 bases). The CDR3 contains 14 residues. Per germline, CDR1 SEHNR and CDR2 FQNEAQ (reference sequence). The V and J ends lost 6 bases and 3 bases respectively, with 14 bases between them. In DNA form, the CDR3 reads TGTGCCAGCAGTTTACAGGGAGGGTACTATGGCTACACCTTC. Translated: CASSLQGGYYGYTF.

V gene TRBV5-1 combines with J gene TRBJ2-2; 8 nucleotides agree with TRBD1. Germline-derived CDR1 and CDR2 are SGHRS and YFSETQ. Trimming removed 4 bases from V and 4 bases from J; junction bases left unmatched: 6. CDR3 length: 15 amino acids. Written as DNA, the CDR3 is TGCGCCAGCAGCCTGGACAGGGCATCCACCGGGGAGCTGTTTTTT. Translated, it gives CASSLDRASTGELFF.